The rows below give T cell receptor beta chains drawn from one sample of a study of blood T cell repertoires in COVID-19. TCRdb's table, derived via immunoSEQ multiplex PCR, lists solely in-frame clones and lacks some. The sample records under 200,000 clones, approximately 81% being singletons. Source material: peripheral blood. These receptors came from a woman aged 60-75 years with COVID-19, enrolled during active disease. Both conserved end residues are part of each CDR3. The D gene is left open where the match is weak. Rows give clone size only sometimes, using once, few, many, or a class for an expanded clone.

size: NA
D: TRBD1
V: TRBV29-1
J: TRBJ1-2
DNA: TGCAGCGTCGAACCACAGGGGAACTATGGCTACACCTTC
CDR3: CSVEPQGNYGYTF

size: once
D: NA
V: TRBV28
J: TRBJ1-1
DNA: TGTGCCAGCACCTTGGGGAGGTTAGAAGCTTTCTTT
CDR3: CASTLGRLEAFF

size: once
D: NA
V: TRBV6-1
J: TRBJ2-1
DNA: TGTGCCAGCAGTGAAATTGTACAGGTCTACAATGAGCAGTTCTTC
CDR3: CASSEIVQVYNEQFF

size: NA
D: TRBD1
V: TRBV10-2
J: TRBJ2-2
DNA: TGCGCCAGCACTACCCAGCAAGGGGGCGCGGGCACCGGGGAGCTGTTTTTT
CDR3: CASTTQQGGAGTGELFF

size: NA
D: NA
V: TRBV5-6
J: TRBJ2-2
DNA: TGTGCCAGCAGCTTAAACAGGGAGCTGTTTTTT
CDR3: CASSLNRELFF

size: NA
D: NA
V: TRBV10-2
J: TRBJ1-3
DNA: TGCGCCAGCAGTGGCGGGCGCCGAGTCTCTGGAAACACCATATATTTT
CDR3: CASSGGRRVSGNTIYF

size: NA
D: NA
V: TRBV2
J: TRBJ1-5
DNA: TGTGCCAGCAGCAGACTTGATAGCAATCAGCCCCAGCATTTT
CDR3: CASSRLDSNQPQHF

size: NA
D: NA
V: TRBV24-1
J: TRBJ1-6
DNA: TGTGCCACCAGTGACCCGGCGGATCCTAATTCACCCCTCCACTTT
CDR3: CATSDPADPNSPLHF

size: NA
D: TRBD1
V: TRBV13
J: TRBJ1-2
DNA: TGTGCCAGCAGCGCCACAGGGGTAACTAACTATGGCTACACCTTC
CDR3: CASSATGVTNYGYTF

size: NA
D: NA
V: TRBV12-3/TRBV12-4
J: TRBJ1-2
DNA: TGTGCCAGCAGTTTAGGCCACAGGGATGGCTACACCTTC
CDR3: CASSLGHRDGYTF

size: NA
D: TRBD1
V: TRBV18
J: TRBJ1-1
DNA: TGTGCCAGCTCACCGGGACAGCGAGGGAGCACTGAAGCTTTCTTT
CDR3: CASSPGQRGSTEAFF

size: NA
D: TRBD1
V: TRBV6-5
J: TRBJ1-2
DNA: TGTGCCAGCAGGTCGACAGGGGGTTTGGACTATGGCTACACCTTC
CDR3: CASRSTGGLDYGYTF

size: once
D: TRBD1
V: TRBV6-5
J: TRBJ2-7
DNA: TGTGCCAGCAGTTCTCCCCCCACCGGGACAGGGTATGAGCAGTACTTC
CDR3: CASSSPPTGTGYEQYF

size: NA
D: NA
V: TRBV5-4
J: TRBJ1-3
DNA: TGTGCCAGCAGCTTGGGCAGGAATGGAAACACCATATATTTT
CDR3: CASSLGRNGNTIYF

size: NA
D: NA
V: TRBV14
J: TRBJ2-2
DNA: TGTGCCAGCAAGTCGACAGCGAACACCGGGGAGCTGTTTTTT
CDR3: CASKSTANTGELFF

size: NA
D: TRBD2
V: TRBV2
J: TRBJ2-1
DNA: TGTGCCAGCAGCGGGACTACGGTTCGGCGCGAGCAGTTCTTC
CDR3: CASSGTTVRREQFF

size: once
D: TRBD2
V: TRBV7-6
J: TRBJ2-3
DNA: TGTGCCAGCAGCTCCTCCCCCCTGGCGGGGGGTTTAGATACGCAGTATTTT
CDR3: CASSSSPLAGGLDTQYF

size: NA
D: NA
V: TRBV6-1
J: TRBJ1-1
DNA: TGTGCCAGCAGTGAAAAGGGAGGAACTGAAGCTTTCTTT
CDR3: CASSEKGGTEAFF

size: NA
D: NA
V: TRBV5-1
J: TRBJ2-6
DNA: TGCGCCAGCAGTTGGCAGGGTTTCTCTGGGGCCAACGTCCTGACTTTC
CDR3: CASSWQGFSGANVLTF

size: NA
D: TRBD1
V: TRBV30
J: TRBJ1-6
DNA: TGTGCCTGGAGGGGACAGATAAATTCACCCCTCCACTTT
CDR3: CAWRGQINSPLHF

size: NA
D: NA
V: TRBV10-3
J: TRBJ1-1
DNA: TGTGCCATCAGTGATGGTCAGGGAAACACTGAAGCTTTCTTT
CDR3: CAISDGQGNTEAFF

size: NA
D: NA
V: TRBV20-1
J: TRBJ1-4
DNA: TGCAGTGCTAGACCGAATGAAAAACTGTTTTTT
CDR3: CSARPNEKLFF

size: once
D: NA
V: TRBV7-9
J: TRBJ2-7
DNA: TGTGCCAGCAGTCCATCCGACAGGTCCCTGAACTACGAGCAGTACTTC
CDR3: CASSPSDRSLNYEQYF

size: many
D: TRBD1
V: TRBV6-5
J: TRBJ1-6
DNA: TGTGCCAGCAGTAAGGGACAGGGATATTCACCCCTCCACTTT
CDR3: CASSKGQGYSPLHF

size: NA
D: TRBD2
V: TRBV2
J: TRBJ2-7
DNA: TGTGCCAGCAGTGAAAGGGAGGGGACTAGCGGGAGTTTCTTGAACTACGAGCAGTACTTC
CDR3: CASSEREGTSGSFLNYEQYF

size: NA
D: TRBD2
V: TRBV11-2
J: TRBJ2-1
DNA: TGTGCCAGCAGCTTAGGACTAGCGGGAGGGCGCGGTGAGCAGTTCTTC
CDR3: CASSLGLAGGRGEQFF

size: NA
D: TRBD1
V: TRBV27
J: TRBJ1-2
DNA: TGTGCCAGCAGTTTCAACAGGGGCGGCTATGGCTACACCTTC
CDR3: CASSFNRGGYGYTF

size: NA
D: TRBD1
V: TRBV5-8
J: TRBJ1-2
DNA: TGTGCCAGCAGCCGGACAGGGGGCCTTGGTGGCTACACCTTC
CDR3: CASSRTGGLGGYTF

size: NA
D: NA
V: TRBV5-6
J: TRBJ1-3
DNA: TGTGCCAGCAGCCGACGGACTAGCTCTGGAAACACCATATATTTT
CDR3: CASSRRTSSGNTIYF

size: NA
D: NA
V: TRBV6-6
J: TRBJ1-2
DNA: TGTGCCAGCAGTGGCGGGGGATTACTATTCTATGGCTACACCTTC
CDR3: CASSGGGLLFYGYTF

size: NA
D: TRBD2
V: TRBV5-1
J: TRBJ2-1
DNA: TGCGCCAGCAGCTTGGTGCTAGCGGGGAGCGATGAGCAGTTCTTC
CDR3: CASSLVLAGSDEQFF

size: NA
D: NA
V: TRBV6-1
J: TRBJ2-6
DNA: TGTGCCGGACGAAACAGGGCTGGGGCCAACGTCCTGACTTTC
CDR3: CAGRNRAGANVLTF

size: NA
D: NA
V: TRBV6-5
J: TRBJ1-5
DNA: TGTGCCAGCAGTTTCCAGATCAATCAGCCCCAGCATTTT
CDR3: CASSFQINQPQHF

size: NA
D: NA
V: TRBV24-1
J: TRBJ2-3
DNA: TGTGCCACCAGTGATGTCGGTAGCACAGATACGCAGTATTTT
CDR3: CATSDVGSTDTQYF

size: NA
D: NA
V: TRBV7-2
J: TRBJ1-1
DNA: TGTGCCAGCAGCTTTGGTCCCCTTGGGGGGGTGAACACTGAAGCTTTCTTT
CDR3: CASSFGPLGGVNTEAFF

size: NA
D: TRBD1
V: TRBV6-5
J: TRBJ1-6
DNA: TGTGCCAGCAGTTCAGGGGGCGCGAGTTCACCCCTCCACTTT
CDR3: CASSSGGASSPLHF

size: NA
D: NA
V: TRBV6-5
J: TRBJ2-5
DNA: TGTGCCAGCAACCTCAATCTCGGACAGCAGTACTTC
CDR3: CASNLNLGQQYF

size: NA
D: NA
V: TRBV7-2
J: TRBJ1-1
DNA: TGTGCCAGCAGCTTAGCGGGGCGGTCGGGGGCTGAAGCTTTCTTT
CDR3: CASSLAGRSGAEAFF

size: NA
D: NA
V: TRBV6-5
J: TRBJ1-3
DNA: TGTGCCAGTCGACTGACAGAGAGTGGAAACACCATATATTTT
CDR3: CASRLTESGNTIYF

size: NA
D: NA
V: TRBV19
J: TRBJ1-5
DNA: TGTGCCAGTAACCCTACTCAGGGGACACCGCCCCAGCATTTT
CDR3: CASNPTQGTPPQHF

size: NA
D: TRBD1
V: TRBV30
J: TRBJ1-1
DNA: TGTGCCTTTGACAGGGTCGGGAACACTGAAGCTTTCTTT
CDR3: CAFDRVGNTEAFF

size: NA
D: NA
V: TRBV21-1
J: TRBJ2-5
DNA: TGTGCCAGCAGCGCCCGGGACAGGGCTTACTTC
CDR3: CASSARDRAYF

size: NA
D: NA
V: TRBV5-1
J: TRBJ1-2
DNA: TGCGCCAGCAGCGAGGAGGGGAGCTATGGCTACACCTTC
CDR3: CASSEEGSYGYTF

size: few
D: NA
V: TRBV25-1
J: TRBJ1-1
DNA: TGTGCCAGCAGTTTTAGTTCCAACACTGAAGCTTTCTTT
CDR3: CASSFSSNTEAFF

size: few
D: TRBD1
V: TRBV7-9
J: TRBJ1-2
DNA: TGTGCCAGCAGCTTACCCAGGGGGCGATATGGCTACACCTTC
CDR3: CASSLPRGRYGYTF

size: once
D: NA
V: TRBV2
J: TRBJ1-2
DNA: TGTGCCAGCAGTGAAGGAGACTATGGCTACACCTTC
CDR3: CASSEGDYGYTF

size: NA
D: NA
V: TRBV5-1
J: TRBJ2-3
DNA: TGCGCCAGCAGCTTGGGGCAGGGGAAGGGCACAGATACGCAGTATTTT
CDR3: CASSLGQGKGTDTQYF

size: NA
D: TRBD1
V: TRBV19
J: TRBJ1-1
DNA: TGTGCCAGTAGTAGTAAGGGGGCAGGGCTCCCTGAAGCTTTCTTT
CDR3: CASSSKGAGLPEAFF

size: NA
D: NA
V: TRBV29-1
J: TRBJ1-2
DNA: TGCAGCGTTGGCGACAGGATCTATGGCTACACCTTC
CDR3: CSVGDRIYGYTF

size: NA
D: NA
V: TRBV11-3
J: TRBJ2-6
DNA: TGTGCCAGCAGCTCGTTAGGGGCCAACGTCCTGACTTTC
CDR3: CASSSLGANVLTF

size: once
D: NA
V: TRBV18
J: TRBJ1-6
DNA: TGTGCCAGCTCACCAAGGAGTCTGGATAATTCACCCCTCCACTTT
CDR3: CASSPRSLDNSPLHF

size: NA
D: TRBD1
V: TRBV19
J: TRBJ1-4
DNA: TGTGCCAGTAGTACCGGACAGGGGGCCGGAGAAAAACTGTTTTTT
CDR3: CASSTGQGAGEKLFF

size: few
D: NA
V: TRBV29-1
J: TRBJ2-7
DNA: TGCAGCGTAACCCTAGGGGCCTCCGAGCAGTACTTC
CDR3: CSVTLGASEQYF

size: NA
D: TRBD1
V: TRBV7-6
J: TRBJ2-2
DNA: TGTGCCAGCAGCTCAACTGTAACAGGGGCCGGGGAGCTGTTTTTT
CDR3: CASSSTVTGAGELFF

size: NA
D: NA
V: TRBV3-1/TRBV3-2
J: TRBJ1-4
DNA: TGTGCCAGCCCCTCCCGGGGACACCTTAATGAAAAACTGTTTTTT
CDR3: CASPSRGHLNEKLFF

size: few
D: TRBD2
V: TRBV27
J: TRBJ2-3
DNA: TGTGCCAGCAGTTTTTGGACTAGCGGGGGGTACACAGATACGCAGTATTTT
CDR3: CASSFWTSGGYTDTQYF

size: NA
D: TRBD1
V: TRBV3-1/TRBV3-2
J: TRBJ1-5
DNA: TGTGCCAGCAGCTCTGGGACAGTTAGCAATCAGCCCCAGCATTTT
CDR3: CASSSGTVSNQPQHF